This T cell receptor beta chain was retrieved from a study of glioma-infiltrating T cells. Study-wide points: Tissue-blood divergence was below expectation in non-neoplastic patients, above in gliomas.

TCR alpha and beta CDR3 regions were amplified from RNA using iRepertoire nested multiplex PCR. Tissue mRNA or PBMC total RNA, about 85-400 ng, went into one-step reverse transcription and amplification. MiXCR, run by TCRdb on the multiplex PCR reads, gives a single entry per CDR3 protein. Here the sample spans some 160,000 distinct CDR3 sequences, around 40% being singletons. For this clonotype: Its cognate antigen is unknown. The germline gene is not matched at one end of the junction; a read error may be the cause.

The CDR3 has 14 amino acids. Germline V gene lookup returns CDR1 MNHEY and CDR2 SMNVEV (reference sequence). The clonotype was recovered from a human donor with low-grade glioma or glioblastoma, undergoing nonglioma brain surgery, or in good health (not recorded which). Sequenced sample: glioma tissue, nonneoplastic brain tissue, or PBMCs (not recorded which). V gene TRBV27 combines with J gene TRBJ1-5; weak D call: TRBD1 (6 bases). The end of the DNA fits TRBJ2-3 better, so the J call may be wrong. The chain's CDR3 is CASSGTSLSDTQYF. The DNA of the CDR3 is TGTGCCAGCAGTGGGACATCATTGTCAGATACCCAGTATTTT.